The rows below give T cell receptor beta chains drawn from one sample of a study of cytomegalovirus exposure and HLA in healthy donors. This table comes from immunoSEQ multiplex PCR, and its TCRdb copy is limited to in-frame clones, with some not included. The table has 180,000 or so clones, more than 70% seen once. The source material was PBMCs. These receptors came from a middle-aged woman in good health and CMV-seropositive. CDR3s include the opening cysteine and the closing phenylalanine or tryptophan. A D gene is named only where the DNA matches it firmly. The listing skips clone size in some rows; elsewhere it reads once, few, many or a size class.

CDR3 protein: CASSYWGWGREDSTGELFF; CDR3 DNA: TGTGCCAGCAGCTACTGGGGTTGGGGCCGGGAGGATTCCACCGGGGAGCTGTTTTTT; clone size: few; D gene: TRBD2; J gene: TRBJ2-2; V gene: TRBV11-3
CDR3 protein: CASSSPGAGTEAFF; CDR3 DNA: TGCGCCAGCAGCTCCCCAGGGGCCGGGACTGAAGCTTTCTTT; clone size: .; D gene: .; J gene: TRBJ1-1; V gene: TRBV5-1
CDR3 protein: CASSYGGGNQPQHF; CDR3 DNA: TGTGCCAGCAGCTACGGAGGGGGCAATCAGCCCCAGCATTTT; clone size: .; D gene: .; J gene: TRBJ1-5; V gene: TRBV9
CDR3 protein: CASSLGGRTYEQYF; CDR3 DNA: TGTGCCAGCAGCTTGGGCGGGAGGACCTACGAGCAGTACTTC; clone size: .; D gene: TRBD2; J gene: TRBJ2-7; V gene: TRBV5-4
CDR3 protein: CASSQDGLAGGRETQYF; CDR3 DNA: TGTGCCAGCAGCCAAGACGGGCTAGCGGGAGGCCGGGAGACCCAGTACTTC; clone size: .; D gene: TRBD2; J gene: TRBJ2-5; V gene: TRBV14
CDR3 protein: CASSPRLVGGGELFF; CDR3 DNA: TGTGCCAGCAGCCCCCGACTAGTAGGCGGCGGGGAGCTGTTTTTT; clone size: .; D gene: .; J gene: TRBJ2-2; V gene: TRBV4-2
CDR3 protein: CASSYGGRAGGELFF; CDR3 DNA: TGTGCCAGCAGTTATGGCGGGAGGGCGGGCGGGGAGCTGTTTTTT; clone size: .; D gene: TRBD2; J gene: TRBJ2-2; V gene: TRBV27
CDR3 protein: CASSLARPDTDTQYF; CDR3 DNA: TGTGCCAGCAGCTTAGCGAGGCCAGACACAGATACGCAGTATTTT; clone size: .; D gene: .; J gene: TRBJ2-3; V gene: TRBV7-8
CDR3 protein: CATSRVSGTGSFNEQFF; CDR3 DNA: TGTGCCACCAGCAGAGTCTCGGGGACAGGGTCTTTCAATGAGCAGTTCTTC; clone size: .; D gene: TRBD1; J gene: TRBJ2-1; V gene: TRBV15
CDR3 protein: CASRSDRNMNTEAFF; CDR3 DNA: TGTGCCAGTAGATCGGACAGAAACATGAACACTGAAGCTTTCTTT; clone size: .; D gene: .; J gene: TRBJ1-1; V gene: TRBV19
CDR3 protein: CAWSVWLAREQYF; CDR3 DNA: TGTGCCTGGAGTGTATGGCTAGCGCGGGAGCAGTACTTC; clone size: .; D gene: .; J gene: TRBJ2-7; V gene: TRBV30
CDR3 protein: CASSQGGGEQYF; CDR3 DNA: TGTGCCAGCAGCCAAGGGGGCGGCGAGCAGTACTTC; clone size: few; D gene: TRBD1; J gene: TRBJ2-7; V gene: TRBV7-3
CDR3 protein: CASSLGGAGTDTQYF; CDR3 DNA: TGTGCCAGCAGTTTAGGGGGCGCGGGCACAGATACGCAGTATTTT; clone size: .; D gene: .; J gene: TRBJ2-3; V gene: TRBV28
CDR3 protein: CASSLVTDRGTEAFF; CDR3 DNA: TGTGCCAGCAGCTTAGTTACAGACAGGGGCACTGAAGCTTTCTTT; clone size: .; D gene: TRBD1; J gene: TRBJ1-1; V gene: TRBV7-9
CDR3 protein: CASGGRVETQYF; CDR3 DNA: TGTGCCAGTGGGGGCCGGGTTGAGACCCAGTACTTC; clone size: few; D gene: .; J gene: TRBJ2-5; V gene: TRBV7-9
CDR3 protein: CASSRGWIAYEQYF; CDR3 DNA: TGTGCCAGCAGCCGAGGTTGGATCGCCTACGAGCAGTACTTC; clone size: .; D gene: .; J gene: TRBJ2-7; V gene: TRBV5-6
CDR3 protein: CASSLSVAYEQYF; CDR3 DNA: TGTGCCAGCAGTTTGTCAGTCGCCTACGAGCAGTACTTC; clone size: .; D gene: .; J gene: TRBJ2-7; V gene: TRBV27
CDR3 protein: CASMRQSNEKLFF; CDR3 DNA: TGTGCCAGCATGCGACAGTCTAATGAAAAACTGTTTTTT; clone size: .; D gene: .; J gene: TRBJ1-4; V gene: TRBV27
CDR3 protein: CASSSEVSETQYF; CDR3 DNA: TGTGCCAGCAGCTCAGAGGTTTCGGAGACCCAGTACTTC; clone size: .; D gene: .; J gene: TRBJ2-5; V gene: TRBV7-2
CDR3 protein: CSIGTGINYGYTF; CDR3 DNA: TGCAGCATAGGGACAGGTATAAACTATGGCTACACCTTC; clone size: .; D gene: TRBD1; J gene: TRBJ1-2; V gene: TRBV29-1
CDR3 protein: CASSVGLAGGPSDTQYF; CDR3 DNA: TGTGCCAGCAGCGTGGGACTAGCGGGAGGGCCTTCAGATACGCAGTATTTT; clone size: .; D gene: TRBD2; J gene: TRBJ2-3; V gene: TRBV9
CDR3 protein: CASSQVLAGGHAGANVLTF; CDR3 DNA: TGCGCCAGCAGCCAAGTACTAGCGGGAGGGCATGCTGGGGCCAACGTCCTGACTTTC; clone size: .; D gene: TRBD2; J gene: TRBJ2-6; V gene: TRBV4-1